The next 3 T cell receptor beta chains were all read from a single sample in a study of CD8+ T cells in alopecia areata. In each case, RNA was isolated and then reverse transcribed into cDNA as the sequencing template. Measured with immunoSEQ multiplex PCR; TCRdb has only the in-frame clones, and not every one. The profile covers hundreds of thousands of clones, with 65% to 70% appearing a single time and around 1.2% taken by the ten largest. Sample: CD4+ T cells sorted from blood, taken at week 0. The receptors here all came from a human donor with alopecia areata.

This chain connects TRBV4-2 to TRBJ2-1, with 9 nucleotides matching TRBD1. This CDR3 is 16 amino acids long. V lost 0 bases to trimming and J lost 4 bases; unmatched junction nucleotides: 4. CDR1 and CDR2 (germline): LGHNA, YNFKEQ. The CDR3: CASSQEGQGKYNEQFF. The CDR3 coding sequence is TGTGCCAGCAGCCAAGAGGGACAGGGAAAGTACAATGAGCAGTTCTTC.

The table lists this clone with a few counts. The chain employs TRBV11-1 and TRBJ2-7; TRBD1 agrees at 9 bases. Germline V CDR1 and CDR2: SGHAT, FQDESV (reference sequence). V shed 5 bases and J 3 bases; nucleotides not matched to a gene: 8. The CDR3 runs to 15 residues. CDR3 sequence reads: CASSPVDRGDYEQYF. CDR3 coding DNA: TGTGCCAGCAGCCCCGTGGACAGGGGCGACTACGAGCAGTACTTC.

The chain recombines TRBV9 with TRBJ2-3; a possible D gene is TRBD2 (6 bases). Trimming removed 4 bases at V and 0 bases at J, with 15 bases between. CDR3 size: 16 residues. Per germline, CDR1 SGDLS and CDR2 YYNGEE. Written as DNA, the CDR3 is TGTGCCAGCAGCCCGCGGGACGGTCCTAGCACAGATACGCAGTATTTT. Residues: CASSPRDGPSTDTQYF.